The clone carrying this T cell receptor (beta chain) was detected only a few times. This entry is derived from a study of blood T cell repertoires in COVID-19. The CDR3 is made up of 18 amino acids. Germline CDR1 reads LNHDA; CDR2 reads SQIVND (reference sequence). With V trimmed by 5 bases and J by 5 bases, 13 bases remained unmatched. Original handling: Reference gene primer amplification in the assay estimated nucleated cell counts. TCRdb keeps only in-frame clones here, not all; method: immunoSEQ multiplex PCR. V, J and clone size derive from that table, while D and trimming were established from the DNA sequence. In the table there are about 89,000 clones, 70% to 80% of which are singletons.

Input material: peripheral blood. V usage is TRBV19 and J usage is TRBJ2-1, with 12 positions matching TRBD2. The clonotype comes from a human donor in a cohort sampled during active COVID-19. The CDR3 is CASSGSSGRVRDDNEQFF. For the CDR3, the DNA is TGTGCCAGTAGTGGCTCTAGCGGGAGGGTAAGGGACGACAATGAGCAGTTCTTC.